This T cell receptor beta chain appears in the sequencing data of a study of blood T cell repertoires in COVID-19. Study summary: COVID-19 samples from acute and convalescent phases originated in the United States, Italy and Spain. In each case, the material was cDNA or gDNA derived from T cells, B-cell-depleted T cells, or PBMCs.

This CDR3 has 14 amino acids. From germline, CDR1 is SEHNR and CDR2 FQNEAQ (reference sequence). The V end was cut by 3 bases, the J end by 4 bases, with 12 bases between. Authors' processing steps: Estimates of nucleated cell counts were drawn from the amplification of reference gene primers. Using immunoSEQ multiplex PCR, the repertoire was profiled, and TCRdb retains in-frame clones only, with some absent. The V and J calls and clone size were taken over from that table, and D and trimming were inferred from the DNA. The sample includes roughly 280,000 clones, approximately 87% of them seen just once.

This chain uses TRBV7-9 with TRBJ1-2; no reliable D call. This TCR was sampled from a man aged 60 to 69 who had recovered from COVID-19. The sequenced sample was peripheral blood. The DNA for the CDR3 is TGTGCCAGCAGCTTTTCGGGGAGTTCCTATGGCTACACCTTC. The encoded protein is CASSFSGSSYGYTF.